Listed here are 20 T cell receptor beta chains from one sample, sequenced in a study of blood T cell repertoires in COVID-19. TCRdb's table, derived via immunoSEQ multiplex PCR, lists solely in-frame clones and lacks some. This sample has approximately 140,000 clones, with approximately 87% found just once. Material: peripheral blood. Every receptor here comes from a man older than 75 with acute or convalescent COVID-19.

The table lists this clone with a count of one. This chain links TRBV6-1 with TRBJ2-1; D unresolved. The CDR3 totals 13 residues. The V and J ends lost 2 bases and 3 bases respectively, with 5 bases between them. In germline, CDR1 is MNHNS, CDR2 SASEGT. This CDR3 reads CASSENYYNEQFF. CDR3 bases: TGTGCCAGCAGTGAAAACTACTACAATGAGCAGTTCTTC.

This clone was counted a single time. The chain is built from TRBV6-5 and TRBJ2-3; TRBD2 aligns across 8 bases. The J segment lost 6 bases and the V segment lost 11 bases, leaving 7 bases of the junction unmatched. Germline V gene sequence: CDR1 MNHEY, CDR2 SVGAGI. The CDR3 length is 12 residues. CDR3 DNA sequence: TGTGCCTCGTGGACTAGCAGGGATACGCAGTATTTT. It is translated as CASWTSRDTQYF.

This chain joins TRBV5-4 and TRBJ1-3; TRBD1 is a possible D gene (6 bases). The CDR3 spans 14 residues. Germline CDR1 SGHNT, CDR2 YYREEE (reference sequence). The germline V and J ends were trimmed by 4 bases and 4 bases, with 12 bases remaining between them. CDR3 nucleotides: TGTGCCAGCAGCCCAGGACAGTTCGGAAACACCATATATTTT. Residues: CASSPGQFGNTIYF. Filled out from reference TRBV5-4 and TRBJ1-3, the complete variable domain reads ETGVTQSPTHLIKTRGQQVTLRCSSQSGHNTVSWYQQALGQGPQFIFQYYREEENGRGNFPPRFSGLQFPNYSSELNVNALELDDSALYLCASSPGQFGNTIYFGEGSWLTVV.

The CDR3 DNA is TGTGCCAGCAGCGGAGCCTCGACAGGGAACACTGAAGCTTTCTTT. Translation: CASSGASTGNTEAFF. The J gene is TRBJ1-1, the V gene TRBV4-2; TRBD1 is a possible D gene (6 bases). V was shortened by 5 bases and J by 1 base, with 14 bases between the two germline ends. Germline V gene lookup returns CDR1 LGHNA and CDR2 YNFKEQ. The CDR3 covers 15 residues.

The chain joins TRBV7-9 to TRBJ2-2; 8 nucleotides match TRBD2. CDR1 is SEHNR, CDR2 FQNEAQ, per germline (reference sequence). This CDR3 region has 15 residues. Trimming took 5 bases from V and 6 from J; bases not matched to a gene: 8. In DNA, the CDR3 is TGTGCCAGCAGCCCCGGGACTAGGCCCCCCGGGGAGCTGTTTTTT. This translates into CASSPGTRPPGELFF.

The chain joins TRBV28 to TRBJ1-2; 9 bases line up with TRBD1. Trimming took 7 bases from V and 7 from J; bases not matched to a gene: 4. This CDR3 has 12 amino acids. CDR1 and CDR2 from the germline V gene are MDHEN and SYDVKM. As DNA, the CDR3 is TGTGCCAGCAACAGGGGGCGGGGTGGCTACACCTTC. The encoded protein is CASNRGRGGYTF.

The chain couples TRBV5-6 to TRBJ1-4; 8 bases line up with TRBD1. Germline values: CDR1 SGHDT, CDR2 YYEEEE. V lost 3 bases, J lost 8 bases, and 12 bases stayed unmatched. This CDR3 region has 16 residues. CDR3 amino acids: CASSSLQGQGNEKLFF. The CDR3 nucleotides are TGTGCCAGCAGCTCCCTCCAAGGACAGGGAAACGAAAAACTGTTTTTT.

This chain links TRBV7-9 with TRBJ1-2; 9 bases match TRBD1. Trimming took 5 bases from V and 6 from J; bases not matched to a gene: 13. There are 16 residues in the CDR3. Looked up from germline, CDR1 is SEHNR and CDR2 is FQNEAQ (reference sequence). CDR3 nucleotides: TGTGCCAGCAGCCAAGTACAGGGGGCGAGTTTGAATGGCTACACCTTC. It specifies CASSQVQGASLNGYTF.

The chain has TRBV10-1 and TRBJ1-5, with TRBD1 matching 9 bases. Germline V CDR1 and CDR2: WNHNN, SYGVQD (reference sequence). The J segment lost 0 bases and the V segment lost 6 bases, leaving 15 bases of the junction unmatched. The CDR3 has 19 residues. Written as DNA, the CDR3 is TGCGCCAGCAGGGATCCCGGGACAGGGTTGACATATAGCAATCAGCCCCAGCATTTT. It yields the protein CASRDPGTGLTYSNQPQHF.

The genes are TRBV27 and TRBJ2-7; D perhaps matches TRBD1 (5 bases). V lost 5 bases and J 0 bases, leaving 14 bases between the germline ends. CDR1 is MNHEY, CDR2 SMNVEV, per germline (reference sequence). This CDR3 contains 15 residues. The CDR3 here is CASSPRTRSSYEQYF. CDR3 bases: TGTGCCAGCAGTCCCCGGACAAGGAGCTCCTACGAGCAGTACTTC.

This clone came up once. The chain employs TRBV7-2 and TRBJ2-5, with a tentative D call TRBD2 (7 bases). V lost 0 bases, J lost 2 bases, and 13 bases lay in between. Germline CDR1 is SGHTA and CDR2 is FQGNSA. This CDR3 is 16 amino acids long. CDR3 bases: TGTGCCAGCAGCTTAGCTCTGGGAGGGGGACAAGAGACCCAGTACTTC. Translating it yields CASSLALGGGQETQYF. Drawing the rest from reference TRBV7-2 and TRBJ2-5, the complete variable domain is GAGVSQSPSNKVTEKGKDVELRCDPISGHTALYWYRQSLGQGLEFLIYFQGNSAPDKSGLPSDRFSAERTGGSVSTLTIQRTQQEDSAVYLCASSLALGGGQETQYFGPGTRLLVL.

This chain connects TRBV20-1 to TRBJ1-5, with 11 bases lining up with TRBD1. The junction had 16 bases not matched to a gene; V was cut back by 3 bases and J by 12 bases. This CDR3 spans 16 amino acids. Germline loops: CDR1 DFQATT, CDR2 SNEGSKA (reference sequence). The CDR3 region is CSASGDSGQGATIQHF. The CDR3, as DNA: TGCAGTGCTAGTGGTGATTCCGGACAGGGGGCTACTATCCAGCATTTT.

This clone has more than one count but fewer than ten. The V call is TRBV3-1 (or the pseudogene TRBV3-2), the J call TRBJ2-7; D possibly corresponds to TRBD1 (5 bases). The germline V gene has CDR1 LGHDT and CDR2 YNNKEL (reference sequence). V shed 0 bases and J shed 3 bases, with 6 bases lying between them. This CDR3 has 13 amino acids. CDR3 residues: CASSQEGDYEQYF. CDR3 in DNA: TGTGCCAGCAGCCAAGAAGGGGACTACGAGCAGTACTTC.

The rearrangement links TRBV18 to TRBJ2-7; 8 bases align to TRBD1. Trimming at V came to 4 bases and at J to 1 base, leaving 6 bases not matched to a gene. Per the germline V gene, CDR1 is KGHSH and CDR2 is LQKENI. This CDR3 has 15 residues. The CDR3 DNA reads as TGTGCCAGCTCACTAGGACAGGGTCCATCCTACGAGCAGTACTTC. The encoded protein is CASSLGQGPSYEQYF.

The rearrangement links TRBV5-1 to TRBJ2-3; D ambiguous. Per germline, CDR1 SGHRS and CDR2 YFSETQ. Trimming stripped 1 base from V and 0 bases from J, with 12 bases between. The CDR3 length is 16 residues. Written as DNA, the CDR3 is TGCGCCAGCAGCTTGTCAGGCCAAGTTAGCACAGATACGCAGTATTTT. It is translated as CASSLSGQVSTDTQYF. Looking up the rest from reference TRBV5-1 and TRBJ2-3 gives the full variable domain: KAGVTQTPRYLIKTRGQQVTLSCSPISGHRSVSWYQQTPGQGLQFLFEYFSETQRNKGNFPGRFSGRQFSNSRSEMNVSTLELGDSALYLCASSLSGQVSTDTQYFGPGTRLTVL.

The gene calls are TRBV19 and TRBJ2-5; 7 nucleotides match TRBD2. Per the germline V gene, CDR1 is LNHDA and CDR2 is SQIVND (reference sequence). Trimming cost V 5 bases and J 5 bases; bases outside gene matches: 8. The CDR3 is 14 amino acids. Here the CDR3 reads CASSQSGTGETQYF. CDR3 nucleotide sequence: TGTGCCAGTAGTCAGAGCGGGACCGGGGAGACCCAGTACTTC. Using reference TRBV19 and TRBJ2-5 for the parts outside the CDR3, the full variable domain is DGGITQSPKYLFRKEGQNVTLSCEQNLNHDAMYWYRQDPGQGLRLIYYSQIVNDFQKGDIAEGYSVSREKKESFPLTVTSAQKNPTAFYLCASSQSGTGETQYFGPGTRLLVL.

The rearrangement links TRBV24-1 to TRBJ2-3; TRBD1 aligns across 8 bases. The CDR3 is made up of 15 amino acids. CDR1 and CDR2 from the germline V gene are KGHDR and SFDVKD. J gave up 2 bases and V 4 bases, and 4 bases lay outside the gene matches. The CDR3 coding sequence is TGTGCCACCAGTGAGAACAGGGGGAACACAGATACGCAGTATTTT. Protein: CATSENRGNTDTQYF.

V and J are TRBV30 and TRBJ1-1; 7 bases line up with TRBD1. V was pared by 0 bases and J by 0 bases, with 4 bases of the junction left unmatched. Per germline, CDR1 GTSNPN and CDR2 SVGIG (reference sequence). CDR3 length: 15 amino acids. CDR3 residues: CAWSVVGQMNTEAFF. CDR3 in DNA: TGTGCCTGGAGTGTAGTGGGACAGATGAACACTGAAGCTTTCTTT.

The chain recombines TRBV5-4 with TRBJ2-5; 14 bases align to TRBD2. J lost 4 bases, V lost 4 bases, and 6 bases had no gene match. The CDR3 totals 16 residues. Germline V lookup: CDR1 SGHNT, CDR2 YYREEE (reference sequence). CDR3 sequence (DNA): TGTGCCAGCAGCGTGACTAGCGGGAGGGGTGGAGAGACCCAGTACTTC. This translates into CASSVTSGRGGETQYF.

V and J are TRBV7-3 and TRBJ2-1; 7 positions agree with TRBD2. Trimming at V came to 5 bases and at J to 7 bases, leaving 8 bases not matched to a gene. Germline V gene data show CDR1 as SGHTA and CDR2 as FQGTGA. This CDR3 is 14 amino acids long. The CDR3 DNA sequence: TGTGCCAGCAGCCAAAGCGGGGCCAAGAATGAGCAGTTCTTC. As protein: CASSQSGAKNEQFF.